This entry lists 10 T cell receptor beta chains sequenced from one sample in a study of glioma-infiltrating T cells. TCR alpha and beta CDR3 regions were amplified from RNA using iRepertoire nested multiplex PCR. In TCRdb, the multiplex PCR reads were re-called with MiXCR into one record per CDR3 protein. The data contain roughly 190,000 distinct CDR3 sequences, approximately 30% of them singletons. What was sequenced was glioma tissue, nonneoplastic brain tissue, or PBMCs (not recorded which). All receptors derive from a human donor with low-grade glioma or glioblastoma, undergoing nonglioma brain surgery, or in good health (not recorded which).

To note about this clonotype: A read error may explain this, as a much larger clone is one base away. The V and J genes are TRBV4-2 and TRBJ2-3; no firm D call. The CDR3 has 14 amino acids. Germline CDR1 reads LGHNA; CDR2 reads YNFKEQ. The CDR3 reads CASSQSFSTDTKYF. CDR3 DNA sequence: TGTGCCAGCAGCCAAAGCTTCAGCACAGATACGAAGTATTTT.

The chain has TRBV6-5 and TRBJ2-7, with 10 bases that match TRBD2. The CDR3 covers 16 residues. The junction had 11 bases not matched to a gene; V was cut back by 6 bases and J by 3 bases. CDR1 and CDR2 (germline): MNHEY, SVGAGI. CDR3: CASRPHGLAALYEQYF. The CDR3, as DNA: TGTGCCAGCAGACCCCATGGACTAGCGGCCCTCTACGAGCAGTACTTC.

Note on this clonotype: The junction shows a germline mismatch at one end, possibly a read error. This chain joins TRBV12-3 or TRBV12-4 and TRBJ2-2; D is ambiguous. The CDR3 is made up of 13 amino acids. The CDR3 DNA follows: TGTGCCACCAGTCCCGGGCCCACCGGGGAGCTGTTTTTT. Its translation is CATSPGPTGELFF.

This clonotype showed up many times. This rearrangement joins TRBV6-2 or TRBV6-3 to TRBJ2-1, with D possibly being TRBD1 or TRBD2 (5 bases each). CDR1 and CDR2 (germline): MNHEY, SVGEGT. Trimming shortened V by 6 bases and J by 5 bases, and 17 bases separated the two germline ends. CDR3 length: 15 amino acids. CDR3 in amino acids: CASSGPFLGDNEQFF. CDR3 sequence (DNA): TGTGCCAGCAGCGGTCCTTTTTTGGGGGACAATGAGCAGTTCTTC.

This clonotype came up many times. The chain links TRBV28 to TRBJ1-2; D is ambiguous. In germline, CDR1 is MDHEN, CDR2 SYDVKM. Trimming took 2 bases from V and 0 from J, leaving 4 bases between them. CDR3 length: 13 amino acids. CDR3 in DNA: TGTGCCAGCAGTTTAACACCTAACTATGGCTACACCTTC. Protein: CASSLTPNYGYTF.

The chain carries TRBV27 and TRBJ2-2; 10 bases align to TRBD1. Trimming took 4 bases from V and 4 from J; bases not matched to a gene: 6. The CDR3 loop spans 16 amino acids. Germline CDR1 and CDR2: MNHEY and SMNVEV (reference sequence). This CDR3 reads CASSYPGQGGTGELFF. Here the CDR3 DNA reads TGTGCCAGCAGTTATCCCGGACAGGGGGGCACCGGGGAGCTGTTTTTT.

This clonotype appeared a few times. V gene TRBV19 combines with J gene TRBJ1-5; TRBD1 matches at 7 bases. The CDR3 is 15 residues long. Germline CDR1 is LNHDA and CDR2 is SQIVND (reference sequence). The J segment lost 5 bases and the V segment lost 4 bases, leaving 8 bases of the junction unmatched. CDR3 residues: CASSNTGERDQPQHF. Here the CDR3 DNA reads TGTGCCAGTAGTAATACAGGGGAGAGGGATCAGCCCCAGCATTTT.

This chain uses TRBV11-1 with TRBJ2-3, with D perhaps matching TRBD1 or TRBD2 (5 bases each). The CDR3 contains 14 residues. V gave up 5 bases and J gave up 2 bases, with 11 bases separating them. Per the germline V gene, CDR1 is SGHAT and CDR2 is FQDESV (reference sequence). CDR3 protein: CASSPVGTTDTQYF. The CDR3 DNA reads TGTGCCAGCAGCCCGGTGGGGACCACAGATACGCAGTATTTT.

This clonotype appeared many times. The genes are TRBV19 and TRBJ2-5; 8 positions agree with TRBD2. J lost 3 bases, V lost 7 bases, and 7 bases had no gene match. The CDR3 contains 14 residues. Germline V CDR1 and CDR2: LNHDA, SQIVND (reference sequence). The DNA for the CDR3 is TGTGCCAGTACTAACCGGGGGGGAGAAGAGACCCAGTACTTC. Its translation is CASTNRGGEETQYF.

The rearrangement uses TRBV5-1 and TRBJ2-1; 7 nucleotides line up with TRBD2. This CDR3 has 13 amino acids. Unmatched junction bases numbered 6, after V lost 4 bases and J lost 8 bases. Germline lookup yields CDR1 SGHRS and CDR2 YFSETQ. The CDR3 reads CASSLTSWDEQFF. The CDR3 nucleotides read TGCGCCAGCAGCCTGACTAGCTGGGATGAGCAGTTCTTC.